These 6 T cell receptor beta chains originate from one sample sequenced in a study of tumor and adjacent non-tumor tissue in lung cancer. A modified ARM-PCR protocol with three rounds of nested PCR amplified TCRbeta. TCRdb passed the multiplex PCR reads through MiXCR, listing each CDR3 protein once. Found here are approximately 44,000 distinct CDR3 sequences, 60% of them singletons; the top ten hold 45%. The template was RNA from unsorted bulk tissue. Distant lung tissue was collected more than 3 cm away from the tumor edge. Sample: distant non-tumor lung tissue. Receptor source: a man between 50 and 59 years old with non-small cell lung cancer.

As regards this clonotype: Compared with germline, one end of the junction differs, possibly owing to a read error. The V and J genes are TRBV11-2 and TRBJ2-1; 13 bases are shared with TRBD2. The V gene's germline CDR1 is SGHAT and CDR2 FQNNGV. CDR3 length equals 16 residues. CDR3 nucleotide sequence: TGTGCCAGCACCGAAATGGGGACTAGCGGGATCAATGAGCAGTCCTTC. This sequence encodes CASTEMGTSGINEQSF.

This clonotype appeared many times. The chain has TRBV28 and TRBJ2-4; 8 bases agree with TRBD2. CDR1 MDHEN and CDR2 SYDVKM come from the germline V gene. Trimming removed 4 bases from V and 0 bases from J; junction bases left unmatched: 8. This CDR3 has 17 residues. CDR3 loop: CASSSGASGLAKNIQYF. CDR3 nucleotides: TGTGCCAGCAGTTCGGGGGCTAGCGGGTTAGCCAAAAACATTCAGTACTTC. Looking up the rest from reference TRBV28 and TRBJ2-4 gives the full variable domain: DVKVTQSSRYLVKRTGEKVFLECVQDMDHENMFWYRQDPGLGLRLIYFSYDVKMKEKGDIPEGYSVSREKKERFSLILESASTNQTSMYLCASSSGASGLAKNIQYFGAGTRLSVL.

Of note for this clonotype: The DNA is left out, because the CDR3 cannot be placed on it with certainty; the CDR3 is given as TCRdb lists it. The chain has TRBV6-1 and TRBJ1-2. The CDR3 has 14 residues if both end residues are counted. Germline V gene data show CDR1 as MNHNS and CDR2 as SASEGT. Here the CDR3 reads CASSLAGGGYGCTF.

There are many counts of this clonotype. The V and J genes are TRBV20-1 and TRBJ2-5, with a possible D match to TRBD2 (6 bases). CDR1 DFQATT and CDR2 SNEGSKA come from the germline V gene (reference sequence). The CDR3 consists of 14 residues. The germline V and J ends were trimmed by 3 bases and 3 bases, with 14 bases remaining between them. CDR3 in amino acids: CSASPPTREETQYF. For the CDR3, the DNA is TGCAGTGCTAGCCCCCCGACTAGAGAAGAGACCCAGTACTTC.

With respect to this clonotype: A much larger clonotype is one base distant, so this may be a read error. The chain carries TRBV28 and TRBJ1-2; possible D gene TRBD1, 6 bases. This CDR3 is 14 amino acids long. Germline V gives CDR1 MDHEN, CDR2 SYDVKM. The CDR3 is CATSLSGEVRGYTF. Written as DNA, the CDR3 is TGTGCCACCAGTTTGTCAGGGGAAGTGCGCGGCTACACCTTC.

V and J are TRBV20-1 and TRBJ1-5; D is unclear. V shed 3 bases and J shed 0 bases, with 12 bases lying between them. Per the germline V gene, CDR1 is DFQATT and CDR2 is SNEGSKA (reference sequence). This CDR3 contains 15 residues. The CDR3 nucleotides read TGCAGTGCTAGCCTTACGGGGAGTAGCAATCAGCCCCAGCATTTT. Translation: CSASLTGSSNQPQHF.